These T cell receptor beta chains were read from a single sample in a study of neurological immune-mediated disorders. TCRdb called the 5' RACE reads again in MiXCR, with one record for every CDR3 protein. There are tens of thousands of distinct CDR3 sequences in the sample; 7.5% to 9.5% occur only once, and 1.5% to 2% lies in the top ten. Input material: PBMCs. The source of these receptors is a woman in her thirties or forties in good health. The CDR3 runs from the conserved cysteine through the conserved F or W. The D gene is left open where the match is weak. Clone size is not always given. Where it is, it says once, few, many or a class for expanded clones.

CDR3 DNA,CDR3 protein,CDR3 length,J gene,V gene,clone size,D gene
TGTGCCAGCAGTTATAGGCGGCAGTACAATGAGCAGTTCTTC,CASSYRRQYNEQFF,14,TRBJ2-1,TRBV6-2/TRBV6-3,.,.
TGTGCCAGCACCCTAGCCCGGATTACCTACAATGAGCAGTTCTTC,CASTLARITYNEQFF,15,TRBJ2-1,TRBV6-2/TRBV6-3,many,.
TGTGCCAGCAGCTTGCCGTACGTCCGCACAGATACGCAGTATTTT,CASSLPYVRTDTQYF,15,TRBJ2-3,TRBV5-6,many,.
TGCGCCAGCAGCCCGGGACCAAGCACAGATACGCAGTATTTT,CASSPGPSTDTQYF,14,TRBJ2-3,TRBV5-1,many,.
TGTGCCAGCTCACAAATCGACCTAGCCAAAAACATTCAGTACTTC,CASSQIDLAKNIQYF,15,TRBJ2-4,TRBV18,many,.
TGTGCCAGCAGCCAATCGGGTACCAGGGTAAGGGAAGAGACCCAGTACTTC,CASSQSGTRVREETQYF,17,TRBJ2-5,TRBV16,many,.
TGCGCCAGCCGGCTAGCGGGCGAAAATGAGCAGTTCTTC,CASRLAGENEQFF,13,TRBJ2-1,TRBV5-1,many,TRBD2
TGTGCCAGCAGTCTATGGGGGAACCAGTACTTC,CASSLWGNQYF,11,TRBJ2-4,TRBV12-3/TRBV12-4,many,.
TGCAGCGTTGGAGACGGAGCTAACTATGGCTACACCTTC,CSVGDGANYGYTF,13,TRBJ1-2,TRBV29-1,many,.
TGTGCCAGCAGCTTTCGGACGGGAGGGGTGACAGATACGCAGTATTTT,CASSFRTGGVTDTQYF,16,TRBJ2-3,TRBV7-2,many,TRBD2